The TCR beta chain under discussion was sequenced for a study of long-term antiretroviral therapy in people with HIV. General study findings and limits: ART preceded a rise in diversity that nonetheless stayed lower than in transplant donor controls. The range of CDR3 lengths in HIV repertoires proved narrower than that found in controls.

Of note for this clone: Its antigen is not known.

For each donor, at least one pre-ART and at least two post-ART PBMC samples were available. V dropped 7 bases and J dropped 3 bases, with 12 bases sitting between them. The CDR3 runs to 14 residues. Germline values: CDR1 MDHEN, CDR2 SYDVKM. With survey level as its setting, the immunoSEQ assay was v3.0. The sequencing target was about 35,000-55,000 T-cell genomes per sample. Sequencing was performed with immunoSEQ multiplex PCR; in TCRdb, only in-frame clones are kept and a portion is missing. The repertoire consists of around 13,000 clones, with approximately 86% occurring once and the leading ten covering 15% to 20%.

This TCR was recovered from a man aged 35 to 55 with HIV. The rearrangement links TRBV28 to TRBJ2-2; possible D gene TRBD2, 6 bases. The specimen was unsorted PBMCs, collected 3.4 years after starting antiretroviral therapy. This chain's CDR3 is CASIGGSHTGELFF. The CDR3 DNA reads as TGTGCCAGCATAGGAGGGAGCCACACCGGGGAGCTGTTTTTT.